This T cell receptor beta chain was captured in a study of graft-versus-host responses after intestinal transplantation. Across the study: Grafts were multivisceral, liver-intestinal, or isolated intestinal. Points from the study as a whole: Marrow from the recipient contained GvH clones, some of which had appeared first in ileum or blood.

Looked up from germline, CDR1 is SEHNR and CDR2 is FQNEAQ (reference sequence). V was trimmed by 4 bases and J by 4 bases, leaving 11 bases between them. The CDR3 runs to 14 residues. Here immunoSEQ multiplex PCR was the method, and the copy in TCRdb shows in-frame clones only, minus some. This sample yields some 100,000 clones, of which around 93% are seen a single time; around 0.067% belongs to the top ten. Of note for this clone: The antigen remains unidentified.

The sequence was obtained from a human donor who was the organ donor for an intestinal transplant. The source material was unstimulated CD8+ T cells sorted from spleen or lymph node cells, sampled before transplant. The chain couples TRBV7-9 to TRBJ2-1, with unresolved D. In DNA form, the CDR3 reads TGTGCCAGCAGCTCCCCGGAGAGGTACAATGAGCAGTTCTTC. This codes for CASSSPERYNEQFF.